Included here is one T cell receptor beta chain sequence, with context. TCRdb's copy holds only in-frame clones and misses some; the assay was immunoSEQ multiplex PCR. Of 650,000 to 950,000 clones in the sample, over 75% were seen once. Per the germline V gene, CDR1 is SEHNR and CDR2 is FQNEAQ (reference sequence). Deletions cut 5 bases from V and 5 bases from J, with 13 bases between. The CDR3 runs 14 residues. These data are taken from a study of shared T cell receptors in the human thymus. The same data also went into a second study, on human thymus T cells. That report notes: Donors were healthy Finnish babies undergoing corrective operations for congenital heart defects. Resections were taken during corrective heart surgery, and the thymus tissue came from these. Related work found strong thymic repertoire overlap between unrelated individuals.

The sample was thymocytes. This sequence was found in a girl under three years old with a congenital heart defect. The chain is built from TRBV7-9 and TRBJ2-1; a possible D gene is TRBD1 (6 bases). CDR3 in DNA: TGTGCCAGCAGCGCATACAGGGCCCACAATGAGCAGTTCTTC. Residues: CASSAYRAHNEQFF. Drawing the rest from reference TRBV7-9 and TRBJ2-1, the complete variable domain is DTGVSQNPRHKITKRGQNVTFRCDPISEHNRLYWYRQTLGQGPEFLTYFQNEAQLEKSRLLSDRFSAERPKGSFSTLEIQRTEQGDSAMYLCASSAYRAHNEQFFGPGTRLTVL.